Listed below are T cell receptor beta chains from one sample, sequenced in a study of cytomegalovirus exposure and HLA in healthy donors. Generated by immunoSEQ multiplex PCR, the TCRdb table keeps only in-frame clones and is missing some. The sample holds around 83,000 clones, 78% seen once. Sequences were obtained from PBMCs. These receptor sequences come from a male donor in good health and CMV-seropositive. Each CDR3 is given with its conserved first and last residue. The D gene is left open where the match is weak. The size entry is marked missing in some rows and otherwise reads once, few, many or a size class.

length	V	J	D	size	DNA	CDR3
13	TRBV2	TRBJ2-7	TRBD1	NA	TGTGCCAGCAGGGGGACAGTAACCTACGAGCAGTACTTC	CASRGTVTYEQYF
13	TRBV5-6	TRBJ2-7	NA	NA	TGTGCCAGCAGCTTGTTTGACAGTCCCGAGCAGTACTTC	CASSLFDSPEQYF
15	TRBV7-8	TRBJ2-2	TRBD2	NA	TGTGCCAGCAGCTCCGTGCGGGGGGGCCCCGGGGAGCTGTTTTTT	CASSSVRGGPGELFF
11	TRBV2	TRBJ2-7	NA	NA	TGTGCCAGCAGAGGACAGTCCGAGCAGTACTTC	CASRGQSEQYF
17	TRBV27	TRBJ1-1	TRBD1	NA	TGTGCCAGCAGTTTATCGCCCAGGACAGGCATGAACACTGAAGCTTTCTTT	CASSLSPRTGMNTEAFF
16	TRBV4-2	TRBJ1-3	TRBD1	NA	TGTGCCAGCAGCCAAGGGAGACAGGGGGCTGGAAACACCATATATTTT	CASSQGRQGAGNTIYF
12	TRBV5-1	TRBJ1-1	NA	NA	TGCGCCAGCAGCGAGGGGAACACTGAAGCTTTCTTT	CASSEGNTEAFF
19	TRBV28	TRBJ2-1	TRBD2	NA	TGTGCCAGCACCCCTAACCCCGAAGGCCCTGGCGGGGGTTACAATGAGCAGTTCTTC	CASTPNPEGPGGGYNEQFF
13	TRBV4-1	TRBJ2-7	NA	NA	TGCGCCAGCAGCCCCCAGGAAGCCTACGAGCAGTACTTC	CASSPQEAYEQYF
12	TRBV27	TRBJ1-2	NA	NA	TGTGCCAGCAGTTCGGGTCCCTATGGCTACACCTTC	CASSSGPYGYTF
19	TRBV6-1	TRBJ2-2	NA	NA	TGTGCCAGCAGTGAAGCGCTTGGGCAGGGGATGGGGAACACCGGGGAGCTGTTTTTT	CASSEALGQGMGNTGELFF
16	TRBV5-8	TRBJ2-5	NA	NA	TGTGCCAGCAGTCTCACAGTGACGGGGATGCGAGAGACCCAGTACTTC	CASSLTVTGMRETQYF
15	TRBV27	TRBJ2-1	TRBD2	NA	TGTGCCAGCAGTTTACCGGGACTAGCGGGAGGGCGGAAGTTCTTC	CASSLPGLAGGRKFF
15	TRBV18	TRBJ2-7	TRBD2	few	TGTGCCAGCTCATTCGGGACTAGCGGATCCTACGAGCAGTACTTC	CASSFGTSGSYEQYF
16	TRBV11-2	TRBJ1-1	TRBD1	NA	TGTGCCAGCAGCCCCCGGGACAGGGGATTAAACACTGAAGCTTTCTTT	CASSPRDRGLNTEAFF
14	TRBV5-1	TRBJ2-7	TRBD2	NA	TGCGCCAGCGGCTCGGGACTAGCGGACTACGAGCAGTACTTC	CASGSGLADYEQYF